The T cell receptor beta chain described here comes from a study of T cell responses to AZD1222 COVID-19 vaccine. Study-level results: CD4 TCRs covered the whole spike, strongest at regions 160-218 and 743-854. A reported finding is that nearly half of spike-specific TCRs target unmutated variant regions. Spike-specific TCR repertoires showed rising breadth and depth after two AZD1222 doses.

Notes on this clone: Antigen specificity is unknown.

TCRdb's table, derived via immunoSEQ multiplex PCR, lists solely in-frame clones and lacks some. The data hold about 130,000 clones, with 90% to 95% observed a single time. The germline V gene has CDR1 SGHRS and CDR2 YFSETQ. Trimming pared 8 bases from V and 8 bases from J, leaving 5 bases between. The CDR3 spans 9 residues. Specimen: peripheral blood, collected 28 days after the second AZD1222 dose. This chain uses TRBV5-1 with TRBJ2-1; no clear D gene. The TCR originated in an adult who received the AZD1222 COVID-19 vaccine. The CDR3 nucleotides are TGCGCCAGAAGGGATGAGCAGTTCTTC. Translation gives CARRDEQFF. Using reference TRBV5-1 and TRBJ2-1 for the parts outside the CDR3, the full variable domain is KAGVTQTPRYLIKTRGQQVTLSCSPISGHRSVSWYQQTPGQGLQFLFEYFSETQRNKGNFPGRFSGRQFSNSRSEMNVSTLELGDSALYLCARRDEQFFGPGTRLTVL.